Each of the 20 T cell receptor beta chains below was sequenced from the same sample in a study of T cell responses to AZD1222 COVID-19 vaccine. The repertoire was sequenced with immunoSEQ multiplex PCR; TCRdb's copy has only in-frame clones and lacks some. The sample yields 75,000 to 85,000 clones, about 85% seen once. The input for sequencing was peripheral blood, taken on day 0 of AZD1222 vaccination. The origin of the receptors is an adult in good health.

In DNA, the CDR3 is TGTGCCAGCAGCCAAGATGGGGCTTCCGGGGAGCTGTTTTTT. Protein: CASSQDGASGELFF. The rearrangement joins TRBV4-2 to TRBJ2-2; a possible D gene is TRBD1 (5 bases). V dropped 0 bases and J dropped 6 bases, with 8 bases sitting between them. The CDR3 extends over 14 amino acids. Germline CDR1 reads LGHNA; CDR2 reads YNFKEQ.

The CDR3 reads CASSYSWGTEAFF. For the CDR3, the DNA is TGTGCCAGCAGTTACTCGTGGGGCACTGAAGCTTTCTTT. V gene TRBV6-2 or TRBV6-3 combines with J gene TRBJ1-1, with D hard to call. V was trimmed by 0 bases and J by 4 bases, leaving 6 bases between them. From germline, CDR1 is MNHEY and CDR2 SVGEGT. This CDR3 comprises 13 residues.

The chain links TRBV6-5 to TRBJ1-5, with 7 positions matching TRBD1. The CDR3 consists of 13 residues. Germline CDR1 reads MNHEY; CDR2 reads SVGAGI. V lost 2 bases and J lost 10; bases outside the gene matches: 5. CDR3 residues: CASSYTEGAPQHF. In DNA, the CDR3 is TGTGCCAGCAGTTACACGGAGGGGGCCCCCCAGCATTTT.

This chain connects TRBV20-1 to TRBJ2-1; D gene ambiguous. CDR1 DFQATT and CDR2 SNEGSKA come from the germline V gene (reference sequence). The CDR3 runs 11 residues. The V gene lost 0 bases and the J gene lost 13 bases, with 10 bases spanning the gap. CDR3 region: CSARDETYQFF. The CDR3 coding sequence is TGCAGTGCTAGAGATGAGACTTATCAGTTCTTC.

The chain employs TRBV27 and TRBJ2-3, with 10 bases matching TRBD2. With 6 bases clipped from V and 3 bases from J, the junction kept 15 bases outside the gene matches. Germline V gives CDR1 MNHEY, CDR2 SMNVEV (reference sequence). This CDR3 region has 18 residues. The CDR3 sequence: CASSPSSGRVTGTDTQYF. The CDR3, as DNA: TGTGCCAGCAGCCCGTCTAGCGGGAGAGTAACGGGTACAGATACGCAGTATTTT.

This clone was seen only a few times. This sample includes further DNA sequences coding for the same CDR3. V usage is TRBV9 and J usage is TRBJ2-1; 7 nucleotides agree with TRBD2. Germline lookup yields CDR1 SGDLS and CDR2 YYNGEE. CDR3 length equals 14 residues. V gave up 1 base and J gave up 7 bases; unmatched junction bases: 5. CDR3 amino acids: CASSVRWEGNEQFF. In DNA form, the CDR3 reads TGTGCCAGCAGCGTAAGGTGGGAGGGGAATGAGCAGTTCTTC.

The rearrangement joins TRBV27 to TRBJ2-3; D gene uncertain. In germline, CDR1 is MNHEY, CDR2 SMNVEV (reference sequence). This CDR3 spans 14 amino acids. The V end lost 5 bases, the J end lost 5 bases, and 14 bases lay between the germline ends. CDR3 in DNA: TGTGCCAGCAGTCCCCAACCTTGGGGAGATACGCAGTATTTT. Its protein is CASSPQPWGDTQYF.

J is TRBJ1-2 and V is TRBV6-5, with no clear D. The V end lost 2 bases, the J end lost 6 bases, and 13 bases lay between the germline ends. There are 14 residues in the CDR3. Germline CDR1 MNHEY, CDR2 SVGAGI. The CDR3 DNA is TGTGCCAGCAGTTACACCCCTTACGTCGATGGCTACACCTTC. This encodes CASSYTPYVDGYTF.

V is TRBV3-1 (or the pseudogene TRBV3-2) and J is TRBJ2-1; no clear D. Per the germline V gene, CDR1 is LGHDT and CDR2 is YNNKEL (reference sequence). V was shortened by 0 bases and J by 8 bases, with 8 bases between the two germline ends. The CDR3 totals 13 residues. The CDR3 DNA reads TGTGCCAGCAGCCAAGAACTGGCGCATGAGCAGTTCTTC. This translates into CASSQELAHEQFF.

CDR3 DNA: TGTGCCAGCATCTCAGGGGCGGGCTATGGCTACACCTTC. This translates into CASISGAGYGYTF. The V and J genes are TRBV6-5 and TRBJ1-2; tentatively, D is TRBD1 (6 bases). The CDR3 length is 13 residues. Trimming pared 7 bases from V and 4 bases from J, leaving 13 bases between. Germline CDR1 MNHEY, CDR2 SVGAGI.

The J gene is TRBJ1-3, the V gene TRBV12-3 or TRBV12-4; tentative D call: TRBD1 (5 bases). The V gene lost 11 bases and the J gene lost 11 bases, with 13 bases spanning the gap. The CDR3 runs to 10 residues. This chain's CDR3 is CASKGSAIYF. The CDR3 DNA follows: TGTGCCTCCAAGGGGTCAGCCATATATTTT.

J is TRBJ1-2 and V is TRBV6-5; TRBD1 is a possible D gene (5 bases). Germline lookup yields CDR1 MNHEY and CDR2 SVGAGI. V shed 6 bases and J shed 2 bases, with 10 bases lying between them. This CDR3 contains 13 residues. The CDR3: CASRLGGNYGYTF. CDR3 nucleotide sequence: TGTGCCAGCAGGCTCGGGGGGAACTATGGCTACACCTTC.

This rearrangement joins TRBV14 to TRBJ1-1, with D perhaps TRBD1 (6 bases). The CDR3 is 15 residues long. Germline CDR1 and CDR2: SGHDN and FVKESK. V shed 4 bases and J shed 3 bases, with 15 bases lying between them. CDR3 region: CASSLQGLGDTEAFF. In DNA form, the CDR3 reads TGTGCCAGCAGCCTTCAGGGGTTGGGGGACACTGAAGCTTTCTTT.

The V gene is TRBV5-1, the J gene TRBJ2-3; D may be TRBD2 (5 bases). This CDR3 has 14 residues. Trimming took off 0 bases at V and 4 bases at J, with 9 bases between the two ends. The germline V gene encodes CDR1 SGHRS and CDR2 YFSETQ. The CDR3 sequence: CASSLGGVADTQYF. The CDR3 DNA reads TGCGCCAGCAGCTTGGGGGGAGTGGCAGATACGCAGTATTTT. Looking up the rest from reference TRBV5-1 and TRBJ2-3 gives the full variable domain: KAGVTQTPRYLIKTRGQQVTLSCSPISGHRSVSWYQQTPGQGLQFLFEYFSETQRNKGNFPGRFSGRQFSNSRSEMNVSTLELGDSALYLCASSLGGVADTQYFGPGTRLTVL.

This clone was counted only a few times. The rearrangement links TRBV5-1 to TRBJ1-2; D uncertain. Germline-derived CDR1 and CDR2 are SGHRS and YFSETQ. Trimming removed 3 bases from V and 7 bases from J, with 16 bases in between. This CDR3 has 14 residues. CDR3 sequence (DNA): TGCGCCAGCAGCTATGGGATAAGGGCGAGTGGCTACACCTTC. Amino acid sequence: CASSYGIRASGYTF.

The chain uses TRBV9 and TRBJ2-5, with 8 bases aligning to TRBD2. The CDR3 is made up of 15 amino acids. With 0 bases clipped from V and 1 base from J, the junction kept 2 bases outside the gene matches. Germline V CDR1 and CDR2: SGDLS, YYNGEE. The CDR3 nucleotides read TGTGCCAGCAGCGTAGAGGGACTAGTCCAAGAGACCCAGTACTTC. This encodes CASSVEGLVQETQYF.

The chain employs TRBV7-9 and TRBJ1-1, with D hard to call. Germline V gives CDR1 SEHNR, CDR2 FQNEAQ (reference sequence). Trimming removed 6 bases at V and 1 base at J, with 12 bases between. The CDR3 is made up of 14 amino acids. In DNA, the CDR3 is TGTGCCAGCAGACTGGTTCAGCAGAACACTGAAGCTTTCTTT. This translates into CASRLVQQNTEAFF.

The chain employs TRBV29-1 and TRBJ1-3; D is unresolved. CDR3 size: 13 residues. With 4 bases removed from V and 0 bases from J, the gap between germline ends came to 7 bases. Germline V gene sequence: CDR1 SQVTM, CDR2 ANQGSEA. CDR3 sequence reads: CSVAAGSGNTIYF. The CDR3 nucleotides read TGCAGCGTTGCCGCAGGCTCTGGAAACACCATATATTTT.

The rearrangement uses TRBV3-1 (or the pseudogene TRBV3-2) and TRBJ2-7, with D unresolved. CDR3 length: 13 residues. The germline V and J ends were trimmed by 0 bases and 3 bases, with 6 bases remaining between them. Germline values: CDR1 LGHDT, CDR2 YNNKEL (reference sequence). CDR3 nucleotides: TGTGCCAGCAGCCAAGAAGTGGGCTACGAGCAGTACTTC. Its protein is CASSQEVGYEQYF.

The V gene is TRBV27, the J gene TRBJ1-2; D remains unclear. Trimming took 5 bases from V and 3 from J, leaving 19 bases between them. Germline CDR1 reads MNHEY; CDR2 reads SMNVEV (reference sequence). This CDR3 contains 16 residues. CDR3 DNA sequence: TGTGCCAGCAGTCCACGACGGACTACATCCGACTATGGCTACACCTTC. It translates to CASSPRRTTSDYGYTF.